This TCR beta chain emerged from a study of CXCR3-negative and CXCR3-positive naive CD8 T cells. Findings of the study overall: Both naive subsets, CXCR3-negative and CXCR3-positive, displayed similar TRBV-TRBJ usage, unlike memory cells. Hydrophobicity was higher for TRB CDR3s found in CXCR3-positive naive cells than in CXCR3-negative naive cells. Naive subsets were similarly diverse, while memory CD8+ repertoires were much less diverse.

Regarding this clonotype: Its antigen is currently unknown.

Naive CD8+ T cells carried a CD45RO-CCR7+CD27+CD95- phenotype. Through 5' RACE with UMI labels, the TRB cDNA libraries were prepared. After re-calling the 5' RACE reads, TCRdb lists one entry per CDR3 protein, DNA absent. The listing contains 100,000 to 150,000 distinct CDR3 sequences. Germline lookup yields CDR1 SGDLS and CDR2 YYNGEE. The CDR3 consists of 16 residues. This chain links TRBV9 with TRBJ2-1; TCRdb proposes TRBD1, but this gene call is untestable without DNA. The sequenced sample consisted of naive CXCR3- CD8+ T cells from blood. Specified subset: CD45RO-CCR7+CD27+CD95- naive CD8+ T cells lacking CXCR3 (TNR3-). The clonotype originates from a human donor in good health. Some clones in this sample may be carry-over from other donors' samples. CDR3: CASSRPRQGGRDEQFF.